This T cell receptor (beta chain) was retrieved from a study of blood T cell repertoires in COVID-19. Study at large: Material from acute and convalescent COVID-19 was sourced from the United States, Italy and Spain. PBMCs, B-cell-depleted T cells, or T cells provided the cDNA or gDNA that made up the material.

The CDR3 extends over 14 amino acids. The germline V gene has CDR1 ENHRY and CDR2 SYGVKD. Trimming cost V 9 bases and J 5 bases, with 19 bases left between them. Authors' data handling: Reference gene primer amplification gave estimated nucleated cell counts. Generated by immunoSEQ multiplex PCR, the TCRdb table keeps only in-frame clones and is missing some. V, J and clone size are those of that table, while D and trimming were read from the DNA. Of 270,000 or so clones in the sample, 85% to 90% were seen once. Enrolment of Seattle patients took place during active infection, and they were followed longitudinally.

The receptor was derived from a woman in her fifties or sixties with COVID-19, enrolled during active disease. The sequenced material came from peripheral blood. This sequence joins TRBV10-3 and TRBJ2-5; TRBD2 is a possible D gene (6 bases). The CDR3 protein is CAIRAGNQGETQYF. CDR3 nucleotides: TGTGCCATTAGAGCGGGCAATCAAGGGGAGACCCAGTACTTC.